These 14 T cell receptor beta chains share one sample of origin, sequenced in a study of shared clonotypes between healthy human individuals (dated by TCRdb to 2019 to 2021). Library creation used the immunoSEQ multiplex PCR assay. The table was pulled from immuneACCESS by TCRdb, which kept in-frame rearrangements only. Such tables lose some clones; where checked, under half of the loss comes from unresolved V genes, and the rest has no known cause. Present in this sample are some 2.4 million clones, roughly 93% of which were seen just once. The ten largest clones represent 0.35% to 0.45% of the sample. The sequenced sample was naive CD4+ T cells from PBMCs. Sample cell subset or site, as interpreted from the label and publication: CD45RA+ positively selected. All receptors derive from a man aged 18 to 35 in good health. Some clones in this sample may be carry-over from other donors' samples.

The count of this clone is one. The chain uses TRBV25-1 and TRBJ2-1, with 8 positions matching TRBD1. The CDR3 covers 14 residues. V lost 6 bases to trimming and J lost 7 bases; unmatched junction nucleotides: 8. Germline CDR1 reads MGHDK; CDR2 reads SYGVNS. CDR3 bases: TGTGCCAGCAGCGCCCGGACAGGGTCAAATGAGCAGTTCTTC. Its translation: CASSARTGSNEQFF.

V usage is TRBV28 and J usage is TRBJ1-1, with TRBD1 as a possible D gene (5 bases). Trimming left V 6 bases short and J 8 bases short, with 16 bases between. This CDR3 is built from 13 residues. The germline gives CDR1 MDHEN, CDR2 SYDVKM. In DNA, the CDR3 is TGTGCCAGCAGCTCGACCTCCAGGGTGGAAGCTTTCTTT. As protein: CASSSTSRVEAFF.

This chain links TRBV18 with TRBJ2-7; TRBD2 aligns across 9 bases. Losses at the gene ends were 2 bases for V and 0 bases for J; bases not matched to a gene: 14. Germline lookup yields CDR1 KGHSH and CDR2 LQKENI. The length of the CDR3 is 19 residues. The CDR3 region has the DNA TGTGCCAGCTCACCAAGAGATAGCGGGAGCTACCTAAGCTCCTACGAGCAGTACTTC. Protein: CASSPRDSGSYLSSYEQYF.

This chain joins TRBV19 and TRBJ2-3; 12 bases are shared with TRBD2. V lost 4 bases, J lost 4 bases, and 6 bases stayed unmatched. The CDR3 sequence is 16 residues long. The germline CDR1 and CDR2 sequences are LNHDA and SQIVND (reference sequence). The CDR3 DNA reads as TGTGCCAGTAGTACCGAACTAGCGGGGGGCCCAGATACGCAGTATTTT. Protein: CASSTELAGGPDTQYF. The variable domain in full, completed from reference TRBV19 and TRBJ2-3, reads DGGITQSPKYLFRKEGQNVTLSCEQNLNHDAMYWYRQDPGQGLRLIYYSQIVNDFQKGDIAEGYSVSREKKESFPLTVTSAQKNPTAFYLCASSTELAGGPDTQYFGPGTRLTVL.

This sequence joins TRBV28 and TRBJ1-2; 11 bases line up with TRBD1. This CDR3 has 16 residues. Per the germline V gene, CDR1 is MDHEN and CDR2 is SYDVKM. The V and J ends lost 6 bases and 5 bases, in that order; junction bases with no gene match: 11. The DNA of the CDR3 is TGTGCCAGCAGCCCGATAGGACAGGGGGCGGGATATGGCTACACCTTC. Translating it yields CASSPIGQGAGYGYTF.

CDR3 region: CASSRDLLNFYGYTF. Written as DNA, the CDR3 is TGTGCCAGCAGTAGAGACCTATTGAACTTCTATGGCTACACCTTC. This rearrangement joins TRBV28 to TRBJ1-2, with D hard to call. V gave up 5 bases and J gave up 4 bases, with 17 bases separating them. There are 15 residues in the CDR3. Germline V gives CDR1 MDHEN, CDR2 SYDVKM.

The rearrangement joins TRBV11-2 to TRBJ2-3, with D possibly being TRBD2 (5 bases). The CDR3 runs 17 residues. Germline V CDR1 and CDR2: SGHAT, FQNNGV. The V end was cut by 3 bases, the J end by 2 bases, with 18 bases between. The CDR3 sequence: CASSLGQPTRYTDTQYF. CDR3 in DNA: TGTGCCAGCAGCTTGGGTCAGCCCACTAGATACACAGATACGCAGTATTTT. The entire variable domain, with the rest obtained from reference TRBV11-2 and TRBJ2-3, is as follows: EAGVAQSPRYKIIEKRQSVAFWCNPISGHATLYWYQQILGQGPKLLIQFQNNGVVDDSQLPKDRFSAERLKGVDSTLKIQPAKLEDSAVYLCASSLGQPTRYTDTQYFGPGTRLTVL.

The chain recombines TRBV5-1 with TRBJ1-2, with a weak D call TRBD1 (5 bases). Trimming left V 4 bases short and J 8 bases short, with 15 bases between. The V gene's germline CDR1 is SGHRS and CDR2 YFSETQ. CDR3 length: 13 residues. The CDR3 DNA is TGCGCCAGCAGCCGGGGGACTTTAGGAGGCTACACCTTC. Protein product: CASSRGTLGGYTF.

With respect to this clone: Distinct nucleotide sequences in the sample also encode this CDR3. Written as DNA, the CDR3 is TGTGCCAGCAGTTCTCCTGCCTACGAGCAGTACTTC. It encodes CASSSPAYEQYF. This chain links TRBV28 with TRBJ2-7; D is undetermined. The CDR3 sequence is 12 residues long. The germline V gene has CDR1 MDHEN and CDR2 SYDVKM. Trimming took 4 bases from V and 2 from J, leaving 6 bases between them.

The gene calls are TRBV28 and TRBJ2-7, with D uncertain. The V gene's germline CDR1 is MDHEN and CDR2 SYDVKM. Trimming left V 2 bases short and J 6 bases short, with 11 bases between. The CDR3 spans 13 residues. CDR3 protein: CASSLASHAEQYF. CDR3 DNA: TGTGCCAGCAGTTTAGCTAGTCATGCCGAGCAGTACTTC. Combining the CDR3 with reference TRBV28 and TRBJ2-7 gives the whole variable domain DVKVTQSSRYLVKRTGEKVFLECVQDMDHENMFWYRQDPGLGLRLIYFSYDVKMKEKGDIPEGYSVSREKKERFSLILESASTNQTSMYLCASSLASHAEQYFGPGTRLTVT.

This clone was seen a single time. This sequence joins TRBV27 and TRBJ1-1; a weak D match, TRBD1 (5 bases). Per the germline V gene, CDR1 is MNHEY and CDR2 is SMNVEV (reference sequence). The CDR3 contains 14 residues. Trimming removed 5 bases at V and 4 bases at J, with 14 bases between. Here the CDR3 reads CASSPGTASTEAFF. Written as DNA, the CDR3 is TGTGCCAGCAGTCCGGGGACCGCATCCACTGAAGCTTTCTTT.

The genes are TRBV5-1 and TRBJ2-7; D is unclear. The germline CDR1 and CDR2 sequences are SGHRS and YFSETQ. With 0 bases removed from V and 0 bases from J, the gap between germline ends came to 10 bases. The CDR3 is 15 amino acids. This CDR3 reads CASSLDPVASYEQYF. In DNA, the CDR3 is TGCGCCAGCAGCTTGGATCCAGTCGCCTCCTACGAGCAGTACTTC.

This sequence joins TRBV28 and TRBJ1-3, with D possibly being TRBD1 (5 bases). The V gene's germline CDR1 is MDHEN and CDR2 SYDVKM. Between the trimmed V and J ends, which lost 6 bases and 4 bases, there was a span of 13 bases. The CDR3 has 14 residues. The CDR3 protein is CASSLQGPGNTIYF. The CDR3 bases are TGTGCCAGCAGCCTCCAGGGCCCAGGAAACACCATATATTTT.

The rearrangement joins TRBV5-1 to TRBJ2-3; D gene ambiguous. The V gene lost 4 bases and the J gene lost 2 bases, with 14 bases spanning the gap. Germline V lookup: CDR1 SGHRS, CDR2 YFSETQ. The CDR3 consists of 15 residues. The CDR3 spells CASSPPKPDTDTQYF. The CDR3 DNA reads as TGCGCCAGCAGCCCACCAAAGCCCGACACAGATACGCAGTATTTT.